A single T cell receptor (beta chain) is shown here with its context. Authors' analysis steps: Quantification of nucleated cells was approximated via reference gene primer amplification. The repertoire was sequenced with immunoSEQ multiplex PCR; TCRdb's copy has only in-frame clones and lacks some. V, J and clone size derive from that table, while D and trimming were established from the DNA sequence. Among about 190,000 clones, roughly 77% were seen once, and the ten largest hold around a sixth. Germline lookup yields CDR1 LGHDT and CDR2 YNNKEL (reference sequence). This CDR3 has 17 amino acids. V shed 1 base, J shed 0 bases, and the junction held 7 bases outside the gene matches. The sample is drawn from a study of blood T cell repertoires in COVID-19.

This clonotype was sampled from a woman aged 50 to 65 with acute COVID-19. This sequence joins TRBV3-1 (or the pseudogene TRBV3-2) and TRBJ1-1, with 8 bases fitting TRBD1. Sequencing was done on a sample of PBMCs or T cells enriched from blood (not recorded which). For the CDR3, the DNA is TGTGCCAGCAGCCAAGCCCGCTTGACAGGGGTGAACACTGAAGCTTTCTTT. Encoded protein: CASSQARLTGVNTEAFF.